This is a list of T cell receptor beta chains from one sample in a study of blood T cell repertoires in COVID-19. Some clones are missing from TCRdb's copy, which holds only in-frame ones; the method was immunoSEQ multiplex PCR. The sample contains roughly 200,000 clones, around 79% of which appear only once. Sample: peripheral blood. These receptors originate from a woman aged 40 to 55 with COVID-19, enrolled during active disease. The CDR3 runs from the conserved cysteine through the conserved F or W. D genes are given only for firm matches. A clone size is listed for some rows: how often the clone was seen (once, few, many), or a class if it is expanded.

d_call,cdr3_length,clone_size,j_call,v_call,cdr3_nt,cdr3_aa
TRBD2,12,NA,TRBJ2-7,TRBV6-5,TGTGCCAGCAGTTACTCGGGGGGGGAGCAGTACTTC,CASSYSGGEQYF
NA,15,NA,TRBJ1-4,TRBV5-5,TGTGCCAGCAGCTTGCAGGTTGGGCCTAATGAAAAACTGTTTTTT,CASSLQVGPNEKLFF
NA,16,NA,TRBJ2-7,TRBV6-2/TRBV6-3,TGTGCCAGCAGTTCCTTCACCCAGGGAAACTCCTACGAGCAGTACTTC,CASSSFTQGNSYEQYF
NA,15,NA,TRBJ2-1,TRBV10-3,TGTGCCATCAGTGAGCCACAGGGCGGCAACAATGAGCAGTTCTTC,CAISEPQGGNNEQFF
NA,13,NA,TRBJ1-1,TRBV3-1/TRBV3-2,TGTGCCAGCAGCGACTTGTCCGGGACAGAAGCTTTCTTT,CASSDLSGTEAFF
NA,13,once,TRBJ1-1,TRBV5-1,TGCGCCAGCAGCAATACAGTGGACACTGAAGCTTTCTTT,CASSNTVDTEAFF
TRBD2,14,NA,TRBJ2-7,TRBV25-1,TGTGCCAGCAGTGGGACTAGCGGGGACCGCGAGCAGTACTTC,CASSGTSGDREQYF
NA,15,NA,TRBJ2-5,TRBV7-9,TGTGCCAGCAGCTTAGCGCCACCTATTGGAGGGACCCAGTACTTC,CASSLAPPIGGTQYF
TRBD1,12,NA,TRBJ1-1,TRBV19,TGTGCCAGTTCGGACAGGGGAGGTGAAGCTTTCTTT,CASSDRGGEAFF
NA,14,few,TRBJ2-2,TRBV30,TGTGCCTGGAGTGTAACGGGGGTTAACGGGGAGCTGTTTTTT,CAWSVTGVNGELFF
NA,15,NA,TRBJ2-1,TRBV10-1,TGCGCCAGCGCTGGGGGACCACTGGCGGGATATGAGCAGTTCTTC,CASAGGPLAGYEQFF
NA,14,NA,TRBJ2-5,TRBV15,TGTGCCACCAGCAGAGAAGGGGGGGCTGAGACCCAGTACTTC,CATSREGGAETQYF
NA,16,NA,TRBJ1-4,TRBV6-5,TGTGCCAGCAGTTACGATGGGGGGGCGCCCAGTGAAAAACTGTTTTTT,CASSYDGGAPSEKLFF
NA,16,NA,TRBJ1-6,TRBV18,TGTGCCAGCTCACCATTCTCGGACAGTTATAATTCACCCCTCCACTTT,CASSPFSDSYNSPLHF
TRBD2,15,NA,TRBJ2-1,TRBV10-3,TGTGCCATCAGTGAACAACTAGCGGCCTACAATGAGCAGTTCTTC,CAISEQLAAYNEQFF
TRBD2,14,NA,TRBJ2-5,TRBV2,TGTGCCAGCGAGGGACTAGCGGCCCAAGAGACCCAGTACTTC,CASEGLAAQETQYF
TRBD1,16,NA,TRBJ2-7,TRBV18,TGTGCCAGCTCACCGCCGTTAGGGACAGATTCGGGCGAGCAGTACTTC,CASSPPLGTDSGEQYF
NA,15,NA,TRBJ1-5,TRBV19,TGTGCCAGTAGTCCTACCACAGGGTACAGTCAGCCCCAGCATTTT,CASSPTTGYSQPQHF
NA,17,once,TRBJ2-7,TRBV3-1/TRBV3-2,TGTGCCAGCAGCCAAGATCCTAGGACAGCCTCCTCGGGCGAGCAGTACTTC,CASSQDPRTASSGEQYF
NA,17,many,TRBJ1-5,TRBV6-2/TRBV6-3,TGTGCCAGCAGTTACTCGAGGTTTAGGGTCCCGGGGCAGCCCCAGCATTTT,CASSYSRFRVPGQPQHF
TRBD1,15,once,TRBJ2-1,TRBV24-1,TGTGCCACCAGTGATTCGGGACAGGGGGTCAATGAGCAGTTCTTC,CATSDSGQGVNEQFF
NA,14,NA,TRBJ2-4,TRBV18,TGTGCCAGCTCACCACCTACCCAGGGCCAGGGTCAGTACTTC,CASSPPTQGQGQYF
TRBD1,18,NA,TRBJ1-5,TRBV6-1,TGTGCCAGCAGTGAAGCAGGCAGGGGGGAAATCAGACATCAGCCCCAGCATTTT,CASSEAGRGEIRHQPQHF
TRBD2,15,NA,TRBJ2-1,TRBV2,TGTGCCAGCAGGGACAAGCGGGGGGGCATGTATGAGCAGTTCTTC,CASRDKRGGMYEQFF
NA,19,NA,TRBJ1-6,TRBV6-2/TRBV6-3,TGTGCCAGCAGTTACGGACCCGTCGCCGGAGGGAGGGTCAATTCACCCCTCCACTTT,CASSYGPVAGGRVNSPLHF
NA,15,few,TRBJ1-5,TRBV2,TGTGCCAGCAGTGGGACTCAAAATAGCAATCAGCCCCAGCATTTT,CASSGTQNSNQPQHF
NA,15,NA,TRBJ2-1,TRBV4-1,TGCGCCAGCAGCCCGGGGGTTAGCTCCTACAATGAGCAGTTCTTC,CASSPGVSSYNEQFF
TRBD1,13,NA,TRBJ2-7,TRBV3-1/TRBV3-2,TGTGCCACCCAGGGACAGGGCCCCTACGAGCAGTACTTC,CATQGQGPYEQYF
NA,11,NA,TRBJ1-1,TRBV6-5,TGTGCCAGCAGACATAACACTGAAGCTTTCTTT,CASRHNTEAFF
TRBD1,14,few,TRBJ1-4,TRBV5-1,TGCGCCAGCAGCTTCAAGGGACAGGATGAAAAACTGTTTTTT,CASSFKGQDEKLFF
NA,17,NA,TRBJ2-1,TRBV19,TGTGCCAGTAGTGCCCGAAGGAGCAGTCTAGGCTACAATGAGCAGTTCTTC,CASSARRSSLGYNEQFF
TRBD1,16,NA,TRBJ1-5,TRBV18,TGTGCCAGCTCACCCCGACAGGGAAATAGCAATCAGCCCCAGCATTTT,CASSPRQGNSNQPQHF
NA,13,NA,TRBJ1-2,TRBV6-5,TGTGCCAGCATCCCCCGGGGGTGGGATGGCTACACCTTC,CASIPRGWDGYTF
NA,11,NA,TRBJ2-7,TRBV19,TGTGCCAGTAGGACTAGAAACGAGCAGTACTTC,CASRTRNEQYF
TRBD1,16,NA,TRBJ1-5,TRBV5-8,TGTGCCAGCAGCTGGCCGGTGGACAGGGGCAATCAGCCCCAGCATTTT,CASSWPVDRGNQPQHF
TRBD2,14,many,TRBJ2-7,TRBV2,TGTGCCAGCAGAATCCCGGGACTAGCGGGGGAGCAGTACTTC,CASRIPGLAGEQYF
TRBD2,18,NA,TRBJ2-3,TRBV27,TGTGCCAGCAGCCCCCGGACCGGAGCGGGGGGGTCCACAGATACGCAGTATTTT,CASSPRTGAGGSTDTQYF
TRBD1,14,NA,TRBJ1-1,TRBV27,TGTGCCAGCAGTATCGACAGGGGGAGAACTGAAGCTTTCTTT,CASSIDRGRTEAFF
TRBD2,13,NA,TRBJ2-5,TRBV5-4,TGTGCCAGCAGCTTGGCGGGGGGAGGGACCCAGTACTTC,CASSLAGGGTQYF
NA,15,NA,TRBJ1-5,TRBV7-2,TGTGCCAGCAGCTTTCAGGGTACGAGCAATCAGCCCCAGCATTTT,CASSFQGTSNQPQHF
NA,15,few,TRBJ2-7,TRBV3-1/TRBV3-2,TGTGCCAGCAGCCCCCTAGTCTTCTCAATCTACGAGCAGTACTTC,CASSPLVFSIYEQYF
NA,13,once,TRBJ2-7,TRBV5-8,TGTGCCAGCAGCTTTCCAGGGACCTACGAGCAGTACTTC,CASSFPGTYEQYF
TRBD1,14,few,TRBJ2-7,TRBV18,TGTGCCAGCTCAACCGGACAGGACGCCTACGAGCAGTACTTC,CASSTGQDAYEQYF
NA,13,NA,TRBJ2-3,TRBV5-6,TGTGCCAGCAGCCGACAGGGCACAGATACGCAGTATTTT,CASSRQGTDTQYF
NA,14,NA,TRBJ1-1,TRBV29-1,TGCAGCACGGCCAAGGAGGGGTTCAACACTGAAGCTTTCTTT,CSTAKEGFNTEAFF
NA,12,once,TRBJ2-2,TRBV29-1,TGCAGCGTTAACAAGGGGACCGGGGAGCTGTTTTTT,CSVNKGTGELFF
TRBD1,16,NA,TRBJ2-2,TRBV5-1,TGCGCCAGCAGCTTGATGGAATACAGGGGCACCGGGGAGCTGTTTTTT,CASSLMEYRGTGELFF
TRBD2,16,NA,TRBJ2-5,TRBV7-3,TGTGCCAGCAGCCTGACTAGCGGGGGCGAGGGGGAGACCCAGTACTTC,CASSLTSGGEGETQYF